This T cell receptor beta chain is drawn from a study of T cell repertoires in cytomegalovirus infection. The wider study: Public signatures in TCR beta pointed to CMV infection and matching HLA type.

Germline V gene lookup returns CDR1 SQVTM and CDR2 ANQGSEA. CDR3 size: 15 residues. Trimming took off 7 bases at V and 3 bases at J, with 21 bases between the two ends. TCRdb re-called the reads with MiXCR, one entry per CDR3 protein. The sample includes roughly 600,000 distinct CDR3 sequences, 24% seen only once; the top ten take less than 9.5%. V is TRBV29-1 and J is TRBJ1-1; D possibly corresponds to TRBD1 (5 bases). This TCR derives from a human donor in good health (CMV status not recorded). Some clones in this sample may be carry-over from other donors' samples. The sequencing input was CD8+ T cells from PBMCs. In nucleotides, the CDR3 is TGCAGCGCCCAACCGGGGGTAGGGATCTACACTGAAGCTTTCTTT. Its translation is CSAQPGVGIYTEAFF. Based on the CDR3 plus reference TRBV29-1 and TRBJ1-1, the full variable domain is SAVISQKPSRDICQRGTSLTIQCQVDSQVTMMFWYRQQPGQSLTLIATANQGSEATYESGFVIDKFPISRPNLTFSTLTVSNMSPEDSSIYLCSAQPGVGIYTEAFFGQGTRLTVV.